The clone carrying this TCR beta chain showed up just a few times. Antigen: not known. Since all of the isolated RNA was reverse transcribed, expressed TCRB transcripts were what got sequenced. Some clones are missing from TCRdb's copy, which holds only in-frame ones; the method was immunoSEQ multiplex PCR. The sample has roughly 230,000 clones, roughly 10% seen once. Sorted CD4+ subsets: naive, central memory, regulatory, stem cell-like memory (CD45RO/CCR7/CD25/CD127/CD95/CD27 panel). The data belong to a study of beta chain features in type 1 diabetes. Study-level findings and limits: Moderately but significantly shorter TCRB CDR3s were found in Type 1 diabetes patients in all four CD4+ subsets.

The CDR3 loop spans 17 amino acids. V trimming: 2 bases; J trimming: 5 bases; junction bases outside the gene matches: 13. Germline V CDR1 and CDR2: GTSNPN, SVGIG (reference sequence). V gene TRBV30 combines with J gene TRBJ2-2, with 8 bases matching TRBD1. The sample taken for sequencing was naive CD4+ T cells from blood. This clonotype was sampled from a man younger than 40 with type 1 diabetes. In nucleotides, the CDR3 is TGTGCCTGGAGTAAGGGGCAAAACAGGGGGGTTACCGGGGAGCTGTTTTTT. It is translated as CAWSKGQNRGVTGELFF.